One and the same sample provided the 14 T cell receptor beta chains below, sequenced in a study of T cell clones after liver transplantation. The table came from immunoSEQ multiplex PCR; TCRdb's copy has only in-frame clones and leaves some out. The sample includes approximately 22,000 clones, roughly 92% of them seen just once. The sequences come from CD8+ T cells from blood, collected less than 27 months after liver transplant. Receptors were obtained from a human patient who received a liver transplant. A subset of T cells may come from the graft donor.

This chain joins TRBV27 and TRBJ2-1; D gene unclear. V was pared by 5 bases and J by 6 bases, with 20 bases between. CDR1 is MNHEY and CDR2 is SMNVEV in the germline V gene (reference sequence). This CDR3 has 16 residues. The CDR3 coding sequence is TGTGCCAGCAGTACCCCCGCCCACATGAAGTTCAATGAGCAGTTCTTC. This translates into CASSTPAHMKFNEQFF.

V is TRBV4-1 and J is TRBJ2-7; 10 bases line up with TRBD2. This CDR3 comprises 15 residues. Losses at the gene ends were 0 bases for V and 5 bases for J; bases not matched to a gene: 4. Germline CDR1 is MGHRA and CDR2 is YSYEKL. The CDR3 bases are TGCGCCAGCAGCCAAGAGCTAGCGGGAGACCACGAGCAGTACTTC. This translates into CASSQELAGDHEQYF.

The chain couples TRBV5-1 to TRBJ2-3; D may be TRBD1 (5 bases). Between the trimmed V and J ends, which lost 0 bases and 2 bases, there was a span of 10 bases. Germline V lookup: CDR1 SGHRS, CDR2 YFSETQ. The CDR3 consists of 15 residues. The CDR3 DNA is TGCGCCAGCAGCTTGGCCAGCAGGGCCACAGATACGCAGTATTTT. Translation gives CASSLASRATDTQYF.

The genes are TRBV15 and TRBJ1-2; D unclear. Trimming pared 7 bases from V and 8 bases from J, leaving 11 bases between. The CDR3 runs to 11 residues. Germline CDR1 is LNHNV and CDR2 is YYDKDF (reference sequence). The CDR3 sequence is CATTPVGGYTF. The DNA for the CDR3 is TGTGCCACCACCCCTGTGGGGGGCTACACCTTC. Using reference TRBV15 and TRBJ1-2 for the parts outside the CDR3, the full variable domain is DAMVIQNPRYQVTQFGKPVTLSCSQTLNHNVMYWYQQKSSQAPKLLFHYYDKDFNNEADTPDNFQSRRPNTSFCFLDIRSPGLGDTAMYLCATTPVGGYTFGSGTRLTVV.

The J gene is TRBJ1-3, the V gene TRBV9; D is unresolved. The CDR3 loop spans 13 amino acids. Germline CDR1 and CDR2: SGDLS and YYNGEE. V lost 0 bases and J 3 bases, leaving 4 bases between the germline ends. CDR3 region: CASSVAVGNTIYF. CDR3 DNA sequence: TGTGCCAGCAGCGTAGCGGTTGGAAACACCATATATTTT. The full variable domain, in which reference TRBV9 and TRBJ1-3 provide the parts outside the CDR3, is DSGVTQTPKHLITATGQRVTLRCSPRSGDLSVYWYQQSLDQGLQFLIQYYNGEERAKGNILERFSAQQFPDLHSELNLSSLELGDSALYFCASSVAVGNTIYFGEGSWLTVV.

The chain combines TRBV6-5 with TRBJ1-2; D gene unclear. V was shortened by 4 bases and J by 2 bases, with 5 bases between the two germline ends. The CDR3 runs to 12 residues. Germline V gene lookup returns CDR1 MNHEY and CDR2 SVGAGI. The CDR3 reads CASSSQNYGYTF. CDR3 bases: TGTGCCAGCAGTTCCCAGAACTATGGCTACACCTTC.

This clone was counted once. The chain has TRBV4-3 and TRBJ1-2; D is unresolved. Trimming removed 0 bases at V and 4 bases at J, with 12 bases between. CDR1 is LGHNA and CDR2 is YSLEER in the germline V gene. This CDR3 comprises 15 residues. In DNA, the CDR3 is TGCGCCAGCAGCCAAGATAACGCCCAGAGCTATGGCTACACCTTC. This translates into CASSQDNAQSYGYTF.

The chain has TRBV9 and TRBJ2-1; TRBD2 aligns across 8 bases. From germline, CDR1 is SGDLS and CDR2 YYNGEE. CDR3 length: 15 residues. Unmatched junction bases numbered 6, after V lost 4 bases and J lost 3 bases. CDR3 sequence reads: CASSLSGLVYNEQFF. Here the CDR3 DNA reads TGTGCCAGCAGCCTCTCGGGACTAGTCTACAATGAGCAGTTCTTC.

The chain is built from TRBV10-3 and TRBJ1-5; 9 bases map to TRBD1. Trimming removed 8 bases from V and 1 base from J; junction bases left unmatched: 9. Germline assignment: CDR1 ENHRY and CDR2 SYGVKD. This CDR3 spans 16 amino acids. As DNA, the CDR3 is TGTGCCATCGGCGGGACAGGGAGGGGAAGCAATCAGCCCCAGCATTTT. Translation gives CAIGGTGRGSNQPQHF.

The genes are TRBV13 and TRBJ2-3; 16 nucleotides align to TRBD2. Germline V lookup: CDR1 PRHDT, CDR2 FYEKMQ (reference sequence). This CDR3 is 20 amino acids long. The V gene end was trimmed by 1 base and the J gene end by 6 bases; junction bases not matched to a gene: 13. CDR3 residues: CASSLVPGLAGGPPVDTQYF. The CDR3, as DNA: TGTGCCAGCAGCTTAGTGCCGGGACTAGCGGGAGGGCCTCCGGTGGATACGCAGTATTTT.

This chain uses TRBV4-1 with TRBJ2-7; D not resolved. Looked up from germline, CDR1 is MGHRA and CDR2 is YSYEKL. The CDR3 totals 12 residues. V was shortened by 0 bases and J by 6 bases, with 6 bases between the two germline ends. The CDR3 here is CASSQDVGEQYF. DNA for the CDR3: TGCGCCAGCAGCCAAGATGTGGGCGAGCAGTACTTC.

The rearrangement joins TRBV4-3 to TRBJ2-1, with D unresolved. The CDR3 totals 16 residues. V lost 0 bases, J lost 2 bases, and 11 bases lay in between. Germline assignment: CDR1 LGHNA and CDR2 YSLEER. CDR3 nucleotide sequence: TGCGCCAGCAGCCAAGACCTCTCCTCTCCCTACAATGAGCAGTTCTTC. Protein sequence: CASSQDLSSPYNEQFF.

This rearrangement joins TRBV29-1 to TRBJ1-1; D perhaps matches TRBD1 (5 bases). This CDR3 has 15 residues. Looked up from germline, CDR1 is SQVTM and CDR2 is ANQGSEA. Trimming left V 2 bases short and J 0 bases short, with 13 bases between. This CDR3 is CSVENSDTLNTEAFF. The CDR3 region has the DNA TGCAGCGTTGAAAATTCGGACACCTTGAACACTGAAGCTTTCTTT.

The chain uses TRBV7-6 and TRBJ2-7; D unresolved. V lost 2 bases, J lost 1 base, and 6 bases lay in between. CDR1 and CDR2 from the germline V gene are SGHVS and FNYEAQ. CDR3 length: 13 amino acids. As DNA, the CDR3 is TGTGCCAGCAGCTTATCAACTTCCTACGAGCAGTACTTC. Its translation is CASSLSTSYEQYF.